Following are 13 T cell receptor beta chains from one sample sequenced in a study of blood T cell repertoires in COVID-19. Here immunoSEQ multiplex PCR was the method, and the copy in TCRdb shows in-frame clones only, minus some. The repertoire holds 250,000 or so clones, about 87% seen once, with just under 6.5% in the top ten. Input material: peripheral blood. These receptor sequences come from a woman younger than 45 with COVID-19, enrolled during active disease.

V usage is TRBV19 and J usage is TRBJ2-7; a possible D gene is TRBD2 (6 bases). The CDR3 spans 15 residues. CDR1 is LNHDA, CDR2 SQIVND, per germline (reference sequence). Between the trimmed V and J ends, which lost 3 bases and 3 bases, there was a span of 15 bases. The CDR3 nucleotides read TGTGCCAGTAGTATCCCCTTGGACGGGGGCTACGAGCAGTACTTC. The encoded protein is CASSIPLDGGYEQYF.

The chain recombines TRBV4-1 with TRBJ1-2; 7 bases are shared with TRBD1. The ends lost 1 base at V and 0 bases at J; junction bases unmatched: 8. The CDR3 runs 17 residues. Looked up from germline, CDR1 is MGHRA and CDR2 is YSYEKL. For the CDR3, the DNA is TGCGCCAGCAGCCAAGTGACAGGGAACGGGGCTAACTATGGCTACACCTTC. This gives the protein CASSQVTGNGANYGYTF.

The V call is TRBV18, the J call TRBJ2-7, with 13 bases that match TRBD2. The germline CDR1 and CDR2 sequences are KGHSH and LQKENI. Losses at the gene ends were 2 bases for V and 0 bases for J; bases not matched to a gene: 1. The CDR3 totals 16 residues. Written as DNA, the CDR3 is TGTGCCAGCTCACCAGGGACTAGCGGGAACTCCTACGAGCAGTACGTC. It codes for CASSPGTSGNSYEQYV.

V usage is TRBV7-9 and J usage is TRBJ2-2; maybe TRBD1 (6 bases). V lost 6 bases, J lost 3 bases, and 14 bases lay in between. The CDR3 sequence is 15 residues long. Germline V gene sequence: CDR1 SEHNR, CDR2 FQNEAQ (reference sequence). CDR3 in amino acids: CASSSAGTHTGELFF. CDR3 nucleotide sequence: TGTGCCAGCAGTTCCGCCGGGACACACACCGGGGAGCTGTTTTTT. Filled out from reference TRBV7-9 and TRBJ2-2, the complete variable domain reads DTGVSQNPRHKITKRGQNVTFRCDPISEHNRLYWYRQTLGQGPEFLTYFQNEAQLEKSRLLSDRFSAERPKGSFSTLEIQRTEQGDSAMYLCASSSAGTHTGELFFGEGSRLTVL.

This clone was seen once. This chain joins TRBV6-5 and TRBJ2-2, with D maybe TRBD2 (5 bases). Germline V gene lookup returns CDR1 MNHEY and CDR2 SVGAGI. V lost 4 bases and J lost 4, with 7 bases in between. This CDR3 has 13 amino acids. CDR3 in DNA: TGTGCCAGCAGTTGGAGCGGCACCGGGGAGCTGTTTTTT. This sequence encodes CASSWSGTGELFF.

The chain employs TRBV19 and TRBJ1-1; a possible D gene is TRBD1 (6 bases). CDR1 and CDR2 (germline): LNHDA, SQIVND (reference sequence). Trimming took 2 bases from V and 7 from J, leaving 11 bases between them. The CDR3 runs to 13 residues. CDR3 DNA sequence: TGTGCCAGTAGTATAAGCAGGGGTGATGAAGCTTTCTTT. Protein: CASSISRGDEAFF.

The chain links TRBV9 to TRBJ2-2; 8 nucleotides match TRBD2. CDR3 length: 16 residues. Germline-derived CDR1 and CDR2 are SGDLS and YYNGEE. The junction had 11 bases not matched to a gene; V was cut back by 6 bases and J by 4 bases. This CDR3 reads CASNPAGVRSTGELFF. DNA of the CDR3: TGTGCCAGCAACCCAGCGGGAGTCAGGAGCACCGGGGAGCTGTTTTTT.

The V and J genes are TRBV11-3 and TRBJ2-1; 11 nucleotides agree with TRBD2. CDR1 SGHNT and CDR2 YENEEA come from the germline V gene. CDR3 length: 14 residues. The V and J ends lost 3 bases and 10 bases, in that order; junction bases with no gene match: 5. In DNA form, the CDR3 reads TGTGCCAGCAGCTTGGGGGGACTAGCGGACGAGCAGTTCTTC. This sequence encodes CASSLGGLADEQFF.

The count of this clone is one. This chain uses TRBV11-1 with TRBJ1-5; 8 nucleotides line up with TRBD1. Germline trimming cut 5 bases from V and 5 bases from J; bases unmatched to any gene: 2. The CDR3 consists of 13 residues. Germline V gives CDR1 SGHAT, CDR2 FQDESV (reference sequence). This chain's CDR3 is CASSTDRDQPQHF. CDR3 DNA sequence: TGTGCCAGCAGCACGGACAGGGATCAGCCCCAGCATTTT.

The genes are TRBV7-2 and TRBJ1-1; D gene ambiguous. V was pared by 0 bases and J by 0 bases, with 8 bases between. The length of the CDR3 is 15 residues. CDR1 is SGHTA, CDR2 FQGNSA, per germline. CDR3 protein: CASSLATMLNTEAFF. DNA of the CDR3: TGTGCCAGCAGCTTAGCAACAATGCTGAACACTGAAGCTTTCTTT.

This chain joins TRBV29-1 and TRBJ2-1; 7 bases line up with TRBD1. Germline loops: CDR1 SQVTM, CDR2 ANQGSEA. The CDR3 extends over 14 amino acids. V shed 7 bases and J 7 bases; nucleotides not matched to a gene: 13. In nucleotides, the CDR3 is TGCAGCGCCCCGAGTACAGGGGATCGGAATGAGCAGTTCTTC. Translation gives CSAPSTGDRNEQFF.

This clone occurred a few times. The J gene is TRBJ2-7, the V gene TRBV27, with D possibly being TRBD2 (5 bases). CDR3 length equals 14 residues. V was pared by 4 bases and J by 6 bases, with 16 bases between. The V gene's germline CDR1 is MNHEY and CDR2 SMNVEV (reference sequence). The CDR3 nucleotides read TGTGCCAGCAGTTCAAAGCGGTCCTTTACCGAGCAGTACGTC. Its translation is CASSSKRSFTEQYV.

The CDR3, as DNA: TGTGCCAGCAGTTACCGCGACAGGTCCACTGAAGCTTTCTTT. Its translation is CASSYRDRSTEAFF. The V call is TRBV6-2 or TRBV6-3, the J call TRBJ1-1; tentative D call: TRBD1 (6 bases). The CDR3 has 14 residues. Per germline, CDR1 MNHEY and CDR2 SVGEGT. Trimming stripped 2 bases from V and 4 bases from J, with 11 bases between.